One sample yielded the 9 T cell receptor beta chains listed below, sequenced in a study of shared clonotypes between healthy human individuals. TCRdb's copy holds only in-frame clones and misses some; the assay was immunoSEQ multiplex PCR. This sample yields about 1.5 million clones, of which 95% to 99% are seen a single time; 0.4% to 0.55% belongs to the top ten. The specimen sequenced was naive CD4+ T cells sorted from blood. Subset denoted: CD45RA+ positively selected. These receptors were collected from a man aged 30-40 years in good health.

The chain employs TRBV28 and TRBJ2-7; no clear D. The ends were cut back, 6 bases at V and 4 bases at J, with 16 bases in the middle. This CDR3 has 14 amino acids. Per germline, CDR1 MDHEN and CDR2 SYDVKM. The CDR3 is CASRRTPVTYEQYF. In DNA form, the CDR3 reads TGTGCCAGCAGGAGAACGCCAGTCACGTACGAGCAGTACTTC. The full variable domain, its missing parts supplied by reference TRBV28 and TRBJ2-7, is DVKVTQSSRYLVKRTGEKVFLECVQDMDHENMFWYRQDPGLGLRLIYFSYDVKMKEKGDIPEGYSVSREKKERFSLILESASTNQTSMYLCASRRTPVTYEQYFGPGTRLTVT.

The chain joins TRBV6-6 to TRBJ2-7, with D possibly TRBD1 on 5 matching bases. CDR1 MNHNY and CDR2 SVGAGI come from the germline V gene (reference sequence). The CDR3 totals 14 residues. V was cut by 1 base and J by 3 bases, with 10 bases left in between. The CDR3 here is CASSYWGSVYEQYF. The DNA for the CDR3 is TGTGCCAGCAGTTACTGGGGCAGCGTCTACGAGCAGTACTTC.

CDR3 residues: CASSSQGALDGYTF. The CDR3 region has the DNA TGTGCCAGCAGTTCACAGGGGGCCTTAGATGGCTACACCTTC. V gene TRBV28 combines with J gene TRBJ1-2; 9 bases align to TRBD1. The CDR3 length is 14 residues. The V segment lost 4 bases and the J segment 6 bases; nucleotides outside the gene matches: 6. Per the germline V gene, CDR1 is MDHEN and CDR2 is SYDVKM.

The V and J genes are TRBV5-4 and TRBJ1-2; D ambiguous. This CDR3 region has 13 residues. The V gene lost 2 bases and the J gene lost 3 bases, with 8 bases spanning the gap. Germline loops: CDR1 SGHNT, CDR2 YYREEE (reference sequence). This CDR3 reads CASSFPPHYGYTF. Here the CDR3 DNA reads TGTGCCAGCAGCTTCCCCCCGCACTATGGCTACACCTTC.

The chain uses TRBV19 and TRBJ2-7; TRBD2 matches at 12 bases. Trimming at V came to 3 bases and at J to 3 bases, leaving 6 bases not matched to a gene. Per the germline V gene, CDR1 is LNHDA and CDR2 is SQIVND (reference sequence). The CDR3 runs 16 residues. The CDR3 reads CASSIITTSGSYEQYF. CDR3 nucleotides: TGTGCCAGTAGTATTATTACGACTAGCGGGAGCTACGAGCAGTACTTC.

This clone was observed a single time. The chain couples TRBV11-2 to TRBJ2-1, with D possibly called TRBD1 or TRBD2 (6 bases each). V shed 0 bases and J shed 8 bases, with 17 bases lying between them. There are 16 residues in the CDR3. Germline V gene lookup returns CDR1 SGHAT and CDR2 FQNNGV. The DNA of the CDR3 is TGTGCCAGCAGCTTAGATTCTGGGGGGCGCTTCCATGAGCAGTTCTTC. The encoded protein is CASSLDSGGRFHEQFF.

The V and J genes are TRBV28 and TRBJ2-5, with 7 nucleotides matching TRBD1. V lost 4 bases, J lost 4 bases, and 3 bases stayed unmatched. Looked up from germline, CDR1 is MDHEN and CDR2 is SYDVKM. This CDR3 contains 13 residues. CDR3 sequence (DNA): TGTGCCAGCAGTTCGGGACAGTTAGAGACCCAGTACTTC. Protein product: CASSSGQLETQYF.

This sequence joins TRBV5-1 and TRBJ2-2; D uncertain. V lost 0 bases to trimming and J lost 0 bases, with 9 bases between them. The CDR3 consists of 16 residues. CDR1 SGHRS and CDR2 YFSETQ come from the germline V gene. The CDR3 DNA follows: TGCGCCAGCAGCTTGGTCGGGCCATCGAACACCGGGGAGCTGTTTTTT. Translating it yields CASSLVGPSNTGELFF.

The rearrangement joins TRBV18 to TRBJ2-3; TRBD1 is a possible D gene (6 bases). The V gene lost 3 bases and the J gene lost 1 base, with 8 bases spanning the gap. Germline lookup yields CDR1 KGHSH and CDR2 LQKENI. This CDR3 contains 14 residues. CDR3 bases: TGTGCCAGCTCACCGGGGGCTGGCACAGATACGCAGTATTTT. This codes for CASSPGAGTDTQYF.